The rows below give T cell receptor beta chains drawn from one sample of a study of beta chain features in type 1 diabetes. Sequenced by immunoSEQ multiplex PCR; TCRdb stores in-frame clones only, minus some. The profile shows around 250,000 clones, less than 30% of them singletons. Sequences were obtained from naive CD4+ T cells from blood. The receptors originated from a woman aged 25 to 45 with type 1 diabetes. Each CDR3 is given with its conserved first and last residue. The order of the fields is D gene, clone size, V gene, J gene, CDR3 DNA, CDR3 protein. D genes are given only for firm matches. Size is omitted from some rows. Given values are once, few, many or a class for expanded clones.

d_gene: TRBD1; abundance: few; v_gene: TRBV5-6; j_gene: TRBJ2-2; CDR3nt: TGTGCCAGCAGCTTCTGGGACAGGTCCACCGGGGAGCTGTTTTTT; CDR3aa: CASSFWDRSTGELFF
d_gene: NA; abundance: NA; v_gene: TRBV30; j_gene: TRBJ1-4; CDR3nt: TGTGCCTGGAGTGTTATTACAGGACTAAATGAAAAACTGTTTTTT; CDR3aa: CAWSVITGLNEKLFF
d_gene: TRBD1; abundance: NA; v_gene: TRBV7-9; j_gene: TRBJ2-3; CDR3nt: TGTGCCAGCAGCCGACAGGGGGCAATTCTGGATACGCAGTATTTT; CDR3aa: CASSRQGAILDTQYF
d_gene: TRBD2; abundance: NA; v_gene: TRBV7-2; j_gene: TRBJ2-5; CDR3nt: TGTGCCAGCAGCTTAGAAGGGCCGGGAGGGCTTCAGTACTTC; CDR3aa: CASSLEGPGGLQYF
d_gene: TRBD1; abundance: NA; v_gene: TRBV28; j_gene: TRBJ1-1; CDR3nt: TGTGCCAGCAGTCCCGGGACAGGGGCTATGTACACTGAAGCTTTCTTT; CDR3aa: CASSPGTGAMYTEAFF
d_gene: TRBD1; abundance: NA; v_gene: TRBV2; j_gene: TRBJ1-2; CDR3nt: TGTGCCAGCGAGGAGACAGGGGTAGTCAACTATGGCTACACCTTC; CDR3aa: CASEETGVVNYGYTF
d_gene: NA; abundance: NA; v_gene: TRBV4-1; j_gene: TRBJ2-1; CDR3nt: TGCGCCAGCAGCCCCCAGGTGAATGAGCAGTTCTTC; CDR3aa: CASSPQVNEQFF
d_gene: NA; abundance: NA; v_gene: TRBV7-9; j_gene: TRBJ1-1; CDR3nt: TGTGCCAGCAGCTTAGCGGGGCCACCAGGAGCTGAAGCTTTCTTT; CDR3aa: CASSLAGPPGAEAFF
d_gene: NA; abundance: NA; v_gene: TRBV4-1; j_gene: TRBJ1-5; CDR3nt: TGCGCCAGCAGCCAAAGGGACAATGTTCAGCCCCAGCATTTT; CDR3aa: CASSQRDNVQPQHF
d_gene: NA; abundance: NA; v_gene: TRBV5-1; j_gene: TRBJ2-1; CDR3nt: TGCGCCAGCGCGGCCGGCCTCAGCTCCTACAATGAGCAGTTCTTC; CDR3aa: CASAAGLSSYNEQFF
d_gene: TRBD1; abundance: NA; v_gene: TRBV7-9; j_gene: TRBJ1-5; CDR3nt: TGTGCCACAGAGACAGGGTGGAGCAATCAGCCCCAGCATTTT; CDR3aa: CATETGWSNQPQHF
d_gene: TRBD2; abundance: NA; v_gene: TRBV9; j_gene: TRBJ2-7; CDR3nt: TGTGCCAGCAGCGTACACGCGGGAGGCCCCTACGAGCAGTACTTC; CDR3aa: CASSVHAGGPYEQYF
d_gene: NA; abundance: NA; v_gene: TRBV30; j_gene: TRBJ2-1; CDR3nt: TGTGCCTGGAGTGTAAGCGGCGATGAGCAGTTCTTC; CDR3aa: CAWSVSGDEQFF
d_gene: TRBD2; abundance: NA; v_gene: TRBV5-4; j_gene: TRBJ2-3; CDR3nt: TGTGCCAGCAGCTTGAAAACGGGAGGTGATACGCAGTATTTT; CDR3aa: CASSLKTGGDTQYF
d_gene: TRBD2; abundance: few; v_gene: TRBV30; j_gene: TRBJ2-4; CDR3nt: TGTGCCTGGAGTGTGGCTAGCGGGACCCTTCAGTACTTC; CDR3aa: CAWSVASGTLQYF
d_gene: NA; abundance: NA; v_gene: TRBV15; j_gene: TRBJ2-1; CDR3nt: TGTGCCACCAGCAGAGGAAAGCGCGGGGACGGTGAGCAGTTCTTC; CDR3aa: CATSRGKRGDGEQFF
d_gene: TRBD2; abundance: NA; v_gene: TRBV7-9; j_gene: TRBJ2-1; CDR3nt: TGTGCCAGCAGCTTAAGTCGTCTAGCGGGAGGGAGATACAATGAGCAGTTCTTC; CDR3aa: CASSLSRLAGGRYNEQFF
d_gene: TRBD2; abundance: few; v_gene: TRBV11-1; j_gene: TRBJ2-7; CDR3nt: TGTGCCAGCAGCTCGGATCTAGCGGGGTCCTACGAGCAGTACTTC; CDR3aa: CASSSDLAGSYEQYF
d_gene: NA; abundance: NA; v_gene: TRBV29-1; j_gene: TRBJ1-2; CDR3nt: TGCAGCGTTGATTCGACAGACTATGGCTACACCTTC; CDR3aa: CSVDSTDYGYTF
d_gene: NA; abundance: NA; v_gene: TRBV20-1; j_gene: TRBJ2-1; CDR3nt: TGCAGTGCTAGCGGGAGACATGAGCAGTTCTTC; CDR3aa: CSASGRHEQFF
d_gene: TRBD2; abundance: few; v_gene: TRBV29-1; j_gene: TRBJ2-3; CDR3nt: TGCAGCGTTGAAAGACTAGCGGAGGGCACAGATACGCAGTATTTT; CDR3aa: CSVERLAEGTDTQYF
d_gene: NA; abundance: NA; v_gene: TRBV18; j_gene: TRBJ1-2; CDR3nt: TGTGCCAGCTCACCACAGGATGCGGAGGGCTACACCTTC; CDR3aa: CASSPQDAEGYTF
d_gene: NA; abundance: few; v_gene: TRBV5-4; j_gene: TRBJ2-2; CDR3nt: TGTGCCAGCAGTTCCATGACAGACACCGGGGAGCTGTTTTTT; CDR3aa: CASSSMTDTGELFF
d_gene: TRBD2; abundance: NA; v_gene: TRBV9; j_gene: TRBJ2-7; CDR3nt: TGTGCCAGCAGCCGGGGACTAGCGGGGGATGAGCAGTACTTC; CDR3aa: CASSRGLAGDEQYF
d_gene: NA; abundance: NA; v_gene: TRBV10-3; j_gene: TRBJ2-7; CDR3nt: TGTGCCATCAGTGTGGGACACGGAAGCTCCTACGAGCAGTACTTC; CDR3aa: CAISVGHGSSYEQYF
d_gene: NA; abundance: NA; v_gene: TRBV9; j_gene: TRBJ2-1; CDR3nt: TGTGCCAGCAGCCCACAGGGTTACAATGAGCAGTTCTTC; CDR3aa: CASSPQGYNEQFF
d_gene: NA; abundance: NA; v_gene: TRBV28; j_gene: TRBJ1-4; CDR3nt: TGTGCCACCGTAGGGGCTGCAGCTAATGAAAAACTGTTTTTT; CDR3aa: CATVGAAANEKLFF
d_gene: NA; abundance: NA; v_gene: TRBV5-1; j_gene: TRBJ2-1; CDR3nt: TGCGCCAGCAGCTTGAGGGGGTCTTACAATGAGCAGTTCTTC; CDR3aa: CASSLRGSYNEQFF
d_gene: TRBD1; abundance: NA; v_gene: TRBV7-3; j_gene: TRBJ1-1; CDR3nt: TGTGCCAGCAGCTCGACAGGGGGGAGTATCACTGAAGCTTTCTTT; CDR3aa: CASSSTGGSITEAFF
d_gene: TRBD1; abundance: NA; v_gene: TRBV5-1; j_gene: TRBJ2-2; CDR3nt: TGCGCCAGCAGCACTAGGCGACGACAGGGATCCACCGGGGAGCTGTTTTTT; CDR3aa: CASSTRRRQGSTGELFF
d_gene: TRBD1; abundance: NA; v_gene: TRBV28; j_gene: TRBJ2-7; CDR3nt: TGTGCCAGCAGTTTAGACAGGGTCCCTCCTTACGAGCAGTACTTC; CDR3aa: CASSLDRVPPYEQYF
d_gene: TRBD2; abundance: NA; v_gene: TRBV29-1; j_gene: TRBJ2-1; CDR3nt: TGCAGCGCACTTGACCCCGGGACTAGCGGGAGTAGCTCCTACAATGAGCAGTTCTTC; CDR3aa: CSALDPGTSGSSSYNEQFF
d_gene: TRBD1; abundance: few; v_gene: TRBV4-2; j_gene: TRBJ1-2; CDR3nt: TGTGCCAGCAGCCAGGTCGGACAGGGGACGAGCTACACCTTC; CDR3aa: CASSQVGQGTSYTF
d_gene: TRBD1; abundance: NA; v_gene: TRBV7-9; j_gene: TRBJ2-7; CDR3nt: TGTGCCAGCAGCACGGGTGACAGGGGGAAAGACGAGCAGTACTTC; CDR3aa: CASSTGDRGKDEQYF
d_gene: NA; abundance: NA; v_gene: TRBV7-3; j_gene: TRBJ2-5; CDR3nt: TGTGCCAGCACTAATACGGGGGAGACCCAGTACTTC; CDR3aa: CASTNTGETQYF
d_gene: TRBD2; abundance: few; v_gene: TRBV7-7; j_gene: TRBJ2-1; CDR3nt: TGTGCTAGCAGCCCATCCGGACTAGCGGGATACAATGAGCAGTTCTTC; CDR3aa: CASSPSGLAGYNEQFF
d_gene: NA; abundance: NA; v_gene: TRBV18; j_gene: TRBJ2-4; CDR3nt: TGTGCCAGCTCACCTACGACACTCGAAAACATTCAGTACTTC; CDR3aa: CASSPTTLENIQYF
d_gene: NA; abundance: once; v_gene: TRBV30; j_gene: TRBJ1-5; CDR3nt: TGTGCCTGGAGTCGACAGAGACTTAGCAATCAGCCCCAGCATTTT; CDR3aa: CAWSRQRLSNQPQHF
d_gene: TRBD1; abundance: NA; v_gene: TRBV7-9; j_gene: TRBJ1-2; CDR3nt: TGTGCCAGCAGCTTAACCGGGACAGGGGATGGCTACACCTTC; CDR3aa: CASSLTGTGDGYTF
d_gene: NA; abundance: NA; v_gene: TRBV4-1; j_gene: TRBJ2-7; CDR3nt: TGCGCCAGCAGCCAACGGGACATCTACGAGCAGTACTTC; CDR3aa: CASSQRDIYEQYF
d_gene: TRBD1; abundance: NA; v_gene: TRBV15; j_gene: TRBJ2-7; CDR3nt: TGTGCCACCAGCAGAGGGGACAGGGGGGTCTACGAGCAGTACTTC; CDR3aa: CATSRGDRGVYEQYF
d_gene: NA; abundance: few; v_gene: TRBV5-1; j_gene: TRBJ1-4; CDR3nt: TGCGCCAGCAGCTTCGCCGGTGAAAAACTGTTTTTT; CDR3aa: CASSFAGEKLFF